A selection of T cell receptor beta chains follows, all from one sample in a study of blood T cell repertoires in COVID-19. The assay was immunoSEQ multiplex PCR, and TCRdb's table has in-frame clones only and misses some. The table includes under 200,000 clones, approximately 91% detected once. Source material: peripheral blood. The receptors derive from a man between 65 and 80 years old with active or convalescent COVID-19. Each CDR3 is given with its conserved first and last residue. The D gene is left open where the match is weak. Clone size is stated in some rows and not others, as once, few, many or a class when expanded.

TRBV12-3/TRBV12-4	TRBD1	.	TRBJ2-4	13	TGTGCCAGCAGTTTGGGACAGAAAAACATTCAGTACTTC	CASSLGQKNIQYF
TRBV2	.	.	TRBJ1-1	11	TGTGCCAGCAGCCCCGACACTGAAGCTTTCTTT	CASSPDTEAFF
TRBV7-9	.	.	TRBJ1-4	17	TGTGCCAGCAGCTTAGTCCGTGGGGCCGCAACTAATGAAAAACTGTTTTTT	CASSLVRGAATNEKLFF
TRBV19	.	once	TRBJ2-4	14	TGTGCCAGTACCGACCGGGGCCGAGGGGGCATTCAGTACTTC	CASTDRGRGGIQYF
TRBV7-2	TRBD1	.	TRBJ2-5	14	TGTGCCAGCAGCCGGGGACAGACGCAAGAGACCCAGTACTTC	CASSRGQTQETQYF
TRBV30	.	.	TRBJ2-3	16	TGTGCCTGGAGCTTCGGGACATCGGATAGCACAGATACGCAGTATTTT	CAWSFGTSDSTDTQYF
TRBV6-6	TRBD2	.	TRBJ2-1	14	TGTGCCAGCAAGGGCAAAGGACTAGACAATGAGCAGTTCTTC	CASKGKGLDNEQFF
TRBV6-2/TRBV6-3	TRBD1	once	TRBJ1-4	18	TGTGCCAGCAGCCGAACTAGGGGGCGAATCGCAACTAATGAAAAACTGTTTTTT	CASSRTRGRIATNEKLFF
TRBV5-1	.	.	TRBJ2-5	11	TGCGCCAGCAGCCAGACTGGGTACCAGTACTTC	CASSQTGYQYF
TRBV28	.	.	TRBJ1-2	13	TGTGCCAGCAGTTTATTGGGCAACTATGGCTACACCTTC	CASSLLGNYGYTF
TRBV7-2	TRBD1	.	TRBJ1-6	15	TGTGCCAGCAGCTACCCGACAGGGCGACATTCACCCCTCCACTTT	CASSYPTGRHSPLHF
TRBV6-5	.	.	TRBJ1-5	15	TGTGCCAGCAGCCCGGGGGACGGGGGGTATCAGCCCCAGCATTTT	CASSPGDGGYQPQHF
TRBV3-1/TRBV3-2	TRBD1	.	TRBJ2-5	19	TGTGCCAGCAGCCACTGGGGGAGTACCGGGACAGCCGGGCGTGAGACCCAGTACTTC	CASSHWGSTGTAGRETQYF
TRBV7-8	TRBD2	.	TRBJ2-1	15	TGTGCCAGCAGCTGGAGGGCGGGGGGGGCATATGAGCAGTTCTTC	CASSWRAGGAYEQFF
TRBV10-3	.	.	TRBJ1-3	13	TGTGCCTCCACGGCGGGAGGTGGAAACACCATATATTTT	CASTAGGGNTIYF
TRBV3-1/TRBV3-2	TRBD2	.	TRBJ2-7	14	TGTGCCAGCAGCCCCTCGGGGGGGCCCTACGAGCAGTACTTC	CASSPSGGPYEQYF
TRBV6-2/TRBV6-3	TRBD2	.	TRBJ2-3	16	TGTGCCAGCAGCCCCGGACTAGCGGGACGCACAGATACGCAGTATTTT	CASSPGLAGRTDTQYF
TRBV18	.	.	TRBJ1-1	12	TGTGCCAGCTCAACGGGTCACCCTGAAGCTTTCTTT	CASSTGHPEAFF
TRBV7-7	TRBD1	once	TRBJ2-7	15	TGTGCCAGCAGCCTCCGGACAGGTAAAGTGCGGGAGCAGTACTTC	CASSLRTGKVREQYF
TRBV5-1	.	.	TRBJ2-7	12	TGCGCCAGCAGCCAGGGGGGTTACGAGCAGTACTTC	CASSQGGYEQYF
TRBV10-3	TRBD2	once	TRBJ2-1	15	TGTGCCATCAGTGGACGAGCGGGAGCCTACAATGAGCAGTTCTTC	CAISGRAGAYNEQFF
TRBV6-6	.	.	TRBJ2-1	15	TGTGCCAGCAGTTACTCCCGCGAGGGATACAATGAGCAGTTCTTC	CASSYSREGYNEQFF
TRBV6-4	.	.	TRBJ2-1	14	TGTGCCAGCAGTCAGGGTGGTTCCTACAATGAGCAGTTCTTC	CASSQGGSYNEQFF
TRBV11-3	.	.	TRBJ2-7	13	TGTGCCAGCAGTTCCCAGGGCTCCTACGAGCAGTACTTC	CASSSQGSYEQYF
TRBV10-3	TRBD2	few	TRBJ2-7	14	TGTGCCATCAGTGAGTCGGGACTACCGCCAGAGCAGTACTTC	CAISESGLPPEQYF
TRBV4-3	TRBD2	.	TRBJ2-7	15	TGCGCCAGCAGCCAAGATTGGCTAGCGGGGGCCGAGCAGTACTTC	CASSQDWLAGAEQYF
TRBV29-1	TRBD1	.	TRBJ2-1	14	TGCAGCGTCGGAGGACAGGGGTTTCCCAATGAGCAGTTCTTC	CSVGGQGFPNEQFF
TRBV6-5	.	.	TRBJ1-2	13	TGTGCCAGCAGCACCACAGGGATCTATGGCTACACCTTC	CASSTTGIYGYTF
TRBV27	.	.	TRBJ1-6	12	TGTGCCAGCAGTCTAACGCATTCACCCCTCCACTTT	CASSLTHSPLHF
TRBV6-5	.	.	TRBJ2-1	13	TGTGCCAGCAGCAAAGACAGAGTCAATGAGCAGTTCTTC	CASSKDRVNEQFF
TRBV7-6	TRBD2	.	TRBJ2-5	14	TGTGCCAGCAGCTCGTCCCGGGGAGGGGAGACCCAGTACTTC	CASSSSRGGETQYF
TRBV18	TRBD1	.	TRBJ1-5	17	TGTGCCAGCTCACCAGGTCGGGACAGGGGGCTCAATCAGCCCCAGCATTTT	CASSPGRDRGLNQPQHF
TRBV7-2	TRBD1	.	TRBJ1-6	18	TGTGCCAGCAGCCGTGGACAGGGGAACTTCGGTTATAATTCACCCCTCCACTTT	CASSRGQGNFGYNSPLHF
TRBV18	.	.	TRBJ2-5	13	TGTGCCAGCTCACTCTCCTACCAAGAGACCCAGTACTTC	CASSLSYQETQYF
TRBV15	.	.	TRBJ2-1	15	TGTGCCACCAGCAGAGATCTACTCGCCGGCAATGAGCAGTTCTTC	CATSRDLLAGNEQFF
TRBV6-2/TRBV6-3	.	once	TRBJ2-7	13	TGTGCCAGCAGTTACGGGGCGGATTTGGAGCAGTACTTC	CASSYGADLEQYF
TRBV4-1	.	.	TRBJ2-7	16	TGCGCCAGCAGCCAAGAGCAGGGGAGCTTTACCTACGAGCAGTACTTC	CASSQEQGSFTYEQYF
TRBV2	.	.	TRBJ2-2	11	TGTGCCAGCAGCATGAGCGGGGAGCTGTTTTTT	CASSMSGELFF
TRBV20-1	.	.	TRBJ2-7	11	TGCAGTGCTGGAGGAACTCGTGTGCAGTACTTC	CSAGGTRVQYF
TRBV5-1	.	.	TRBJ1-6	15	TGCGCCAGCAGCTTGGCCGAGGGCCCCAATTCACCCCTCCACTTT	CASSLAEGPNSPLHF
TRBV18	.	.	TRBJ2-7	14	TGTGCCAGCTCACCAGCACAGGCTTCCTACGAGCAGTACTTC	CASSPAQASYEQYF
TRBV7-8	.	.	TRBJ2-1	16	TGTGCCAGCAGCTTAGTTTTTATGAGCTCCTACAATGAGCAGTTCTTC	CASSLVFMSSYNEQFF
TRBV7-6	TRBD2	.	TRBJ2-1	15	TGTGCCAGCAGCCCCGGACTAGCAAGTAACAATGAGCAGTTCTTC	CASSPGLASNNEQFF
TRBV5-1	.	.	TRBJ2-2	16	TGCGCCAGCAGCTTGCCGGGGGGCGCGGGCACCGGGGAGCTGTTTTTT	CASSLPGGAGTGELFF
TRBV30	.	.	TRBJ2-3	13	TGTGCCTGGAGTCCAGGGGGCACAGATACGCAGTATTTT	CAWSPGGTDTQYF
TRBV5-1	.	.	TRBJ2-3	14	TGCGCCAGCAGCTCCCGGGGTTCGGGGTGGACGCAGTATTTT	CASSSRGSGWTQYF
TRBV29-1	.	.	TRBJ2-1	12	TGCAGCGCCGGACACCTTCCTATGGAGCAGTTCTTC	CSAGHLPMEQFF
TRBV29-1	.	.	TRBJ1-4	13	TGCAGCGTTGAAGGAGGAAATAATGAAAAACTGTTTTTT	CSVEGGNNEKLFF
TRBV7-9	.	.	TRBJ2-1	14	TGTGCCAGCAGCAAAGGGGGACTAAAGAATGAGCAGTTCTTC	CASSKGGLKNEQFF
TRBV30	.	.	TRBJ2-7	11	TGTGCCTGGAGCGGTCGGGTCGGGCAGTACTTC	CAWSGRVGQYF
TRBV10-2	.	.	TRBJ2-4	14	TGCGCCAGCAGTGTAAGAGGGGGGGAAAACATTCAGTACTTC	CASSVRGGENIQYF
TRBV28	.	.	TRBJ1-1	15	TGTGCCAGCAGCCCCGGTGCAGGGATGAACACTGAAGCTTTCTTT	CASSPGAGMNTEAFF
TRBV27	TRBD1	.	TRBJ2-7	13	TGTGCCAGCAGCAACAGGGGCCCCTACGAGCAGTACTTC	CASSNRGPYEQYF
TRBV5-1	.	.	TRBJ1-6	15	TGCGCCAGCACCACGACAGGCCAGAATAATTCACCCCTCCACTTT	CASTTTGQNNSPLHF
TRBV11-2	TRBD1	.	TRBJ2-2	16	TGTGCCAGCAGCTTAGTGGGACAGCTAAACACCGGGGAGCTGTTTTTT	CASSLVGQLNTGELFF
TRBV6-5	TRBD2	.	TRBJ2-1	14	TGTGCCAGCAGTTCCCCGGGACTAGGGAATGAGCAGTTCTTC	CASSSPGLGNEQFF
TRBV6-5	TRBD2	once	TRBJ2-5	14	TGTGCCAGCGGACCATTAGCGGGCCAAGAGACCCAGTACTTC	CASGPLAGQETQYF
TRBV28	TRBD1	.	TRBJ1-2	18	TGTGCCAGCAATAACTTCCGCCGGACAGGGAGGGATTTAGGTGGCTACACCTTC	CASNNFRRTGRDLGGYTF
TRBV5-6	.	.	TRBJ2-7	15	TGTGCCAGCAGCTTGGGGACAGTACCCTCCTACGAGCAGTACTTC	CASSLGTVPSYEQYF